This T cell receptor (beta chain) was recorded in a study of regulatory T cells in long-lasting Graves disease. As for the study in general: Antithyroid drugs had been taken under 3 months by newly diagnosed Graves' patients.

The V gene's germline CDR1 is SGHTA and CDR2 FQGNSA. The CDR3 is 14 amino acids. Trimming took 5 bases from V and 8 from J; bases not matched to a gene: 9. In the case of this clonotype: What it binds is not known.

Study results and caveats: Newly diagnosed Graves' patients had higher TCR diversity than persistent ones.

Arm-PCR of CDR3 regions and iRepertoire HTBI primers were the basis on which TCR beta libraries were built. Using its own MiXCR run on the multiplex PCR reads, TCRdb lists one record per CDR3 protein. The sample lists approximately 400,000 distinct CDR3 sequences, 15% occurring once. Time point described: newly diagnosed GD, antithyroid drugs for less than 3 months. PBMC RNA served as the TCR library source. As a group, patients came from one endocrinology department in Xi'an, China. The data were also submitted as part of a second study, on T cells in Graves' hyperthyroidism and ophthalmopathy.

The sample consisted of peripheral blood mononuclear cells (PBMCs), taken at new diagnosis, from a patient treated with antithyroid drugs. The source is a woman aged 40 to 50 with Graves disease. V usage is TRBV7-2 and J usage is TRBJ2-1; 7 nucleotides align to TRBD2. CDR3 coding DNA: TGTGCCAGCAGCGGCCGGACTAGTGGCGATGAGCAGTTCTTC. Protein product: CASSGRTSGDEQFF.